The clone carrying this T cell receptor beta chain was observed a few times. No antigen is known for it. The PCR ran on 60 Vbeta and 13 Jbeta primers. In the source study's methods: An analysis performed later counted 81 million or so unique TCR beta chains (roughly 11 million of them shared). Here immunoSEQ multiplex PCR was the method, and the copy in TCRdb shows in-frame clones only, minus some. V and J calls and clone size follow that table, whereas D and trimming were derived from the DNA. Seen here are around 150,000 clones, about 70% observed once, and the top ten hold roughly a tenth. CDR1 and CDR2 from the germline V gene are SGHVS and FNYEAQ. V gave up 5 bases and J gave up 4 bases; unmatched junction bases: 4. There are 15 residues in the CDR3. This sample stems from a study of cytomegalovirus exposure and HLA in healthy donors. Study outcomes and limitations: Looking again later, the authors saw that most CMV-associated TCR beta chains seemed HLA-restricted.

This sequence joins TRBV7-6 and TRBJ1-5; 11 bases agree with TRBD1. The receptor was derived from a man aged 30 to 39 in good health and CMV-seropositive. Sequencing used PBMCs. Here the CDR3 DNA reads TGTGCCAGCAGCAAAGGACAGGGGGCTAATCAGCCCCAGCATTTT. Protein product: CASSKGQGANQPQHF. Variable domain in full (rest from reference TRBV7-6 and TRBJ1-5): GAGVSQSPRYKVTKRGQDVALRCDPISGHVSLYWYRQALGQGPEFLTYFNYEAQQDKSGLPNDRFSAERPEGSISTLTIQRTEQRDSAMYRCASSKGQGANQPQHFGDGTRLSIL.